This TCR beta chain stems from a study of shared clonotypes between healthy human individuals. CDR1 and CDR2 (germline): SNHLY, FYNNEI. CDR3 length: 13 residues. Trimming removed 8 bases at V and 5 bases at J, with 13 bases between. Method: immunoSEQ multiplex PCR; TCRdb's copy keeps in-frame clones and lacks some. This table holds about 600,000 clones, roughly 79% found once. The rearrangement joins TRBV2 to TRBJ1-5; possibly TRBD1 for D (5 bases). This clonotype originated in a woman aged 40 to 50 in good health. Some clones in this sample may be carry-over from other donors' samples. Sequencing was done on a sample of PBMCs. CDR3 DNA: TGTGCCAGCGGCCCAGGGAGGGATCAGCCCCAGCATTTT. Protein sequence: CASGPGRDQPQHF. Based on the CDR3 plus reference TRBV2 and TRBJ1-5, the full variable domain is EPEVTQTPSHQVTQMGQEVILRCVPISNHLYFYWYRQILGQKVEFLVSFYNNEISEKSEIFDDQFSVERPDGSNFTLKIRSTKLEDSAMYFCASGPGRDQPQHFGDGTRLSIL.